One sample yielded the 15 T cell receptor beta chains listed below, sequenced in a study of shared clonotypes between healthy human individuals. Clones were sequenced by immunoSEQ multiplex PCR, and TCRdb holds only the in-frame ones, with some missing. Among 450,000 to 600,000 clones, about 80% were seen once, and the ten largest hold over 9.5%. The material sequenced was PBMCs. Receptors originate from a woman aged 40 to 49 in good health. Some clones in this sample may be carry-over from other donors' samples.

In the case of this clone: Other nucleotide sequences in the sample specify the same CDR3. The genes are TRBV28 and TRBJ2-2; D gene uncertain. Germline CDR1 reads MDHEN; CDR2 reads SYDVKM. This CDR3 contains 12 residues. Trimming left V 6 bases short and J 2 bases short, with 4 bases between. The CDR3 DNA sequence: TGTGCCAGCAGCCTTAACACCGGGGAGCTGTTTTTT. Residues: CASSLNTGELFF.

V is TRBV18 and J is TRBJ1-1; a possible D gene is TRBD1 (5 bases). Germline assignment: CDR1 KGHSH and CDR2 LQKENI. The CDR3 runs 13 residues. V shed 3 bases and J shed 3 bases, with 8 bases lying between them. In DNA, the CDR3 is TGTGCCAGCTCACCGACAGAACACACTGAAGCTTTCTTT. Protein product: CASSPTEHTEAFF.

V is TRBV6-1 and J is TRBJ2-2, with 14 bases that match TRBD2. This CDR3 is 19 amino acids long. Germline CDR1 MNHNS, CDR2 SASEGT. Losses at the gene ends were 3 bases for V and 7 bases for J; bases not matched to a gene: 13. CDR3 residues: CASSDPRLAGGLLGGELFF. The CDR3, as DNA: TGTGCCAGCAGTGACCCTCGACTAGCGGGAGGGCTCTTAGGCGGGGAGCTGTTTTTT.

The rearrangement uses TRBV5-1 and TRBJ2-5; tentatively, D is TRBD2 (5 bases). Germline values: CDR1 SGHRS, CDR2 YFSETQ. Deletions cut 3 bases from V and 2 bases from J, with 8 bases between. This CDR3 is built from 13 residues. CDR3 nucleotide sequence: TGCGCCAGCAGCTATGAGGGACAAGAGACCCAGTACTTC. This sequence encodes CASSYEGQETQYF. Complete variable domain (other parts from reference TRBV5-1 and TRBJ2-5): KAGVTQTPRYLIKTRGQQVTLSCSPISGHRSVSWYQQTPGQGLQFLFEYFSETQRNKGNFPGRFSGRQFSNSRSEMNVSTLELGDSALYLCASSYEGQETQYFGPGTRLLVL.

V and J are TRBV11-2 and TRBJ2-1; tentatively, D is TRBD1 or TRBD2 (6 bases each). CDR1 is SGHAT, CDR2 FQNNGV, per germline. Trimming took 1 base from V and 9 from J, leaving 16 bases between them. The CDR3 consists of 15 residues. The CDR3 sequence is CASSLVGGRRGEQFF. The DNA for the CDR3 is TGTGCCAGCAGCTTAGTAGGGGGGAGAAGGGGTGAGCAGTTCTTC.

CDR3: CASSQDQEAVSYNEQFF. The CDR3 DNA reads TGCGCCAGCAGCCAAGATCAAGAAGCGGTCTCCTACAATGAGCAGTTCTTC. V and J are TRBV4-3 and TRBJ2-1, with TRBD2 as a possible D gene (5 bases). Trimming shortened V by 0 bases and J by 0 bases, and 12 bases separated the two germline ends. CDR1 is LGHNA, CDR2 YSLEER, per germline. The CDR3 spans 17 residues.

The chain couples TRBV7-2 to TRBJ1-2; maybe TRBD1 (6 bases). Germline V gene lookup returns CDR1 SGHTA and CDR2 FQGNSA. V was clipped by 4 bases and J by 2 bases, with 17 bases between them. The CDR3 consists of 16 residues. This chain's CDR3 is CASSSGTPQNNYGYTF. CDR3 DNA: TGTGCCAGCAGCTCCGGGACACCTCAAAACAACTATGGCTACACCTTC. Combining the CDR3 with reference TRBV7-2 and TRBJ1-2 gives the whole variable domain GAGVSQSPSNKVTEKGKDVELRCDPISGHTALYWYRQSLGQGLEFLIYFQGNSAPDKSGLPSDRFSAERTGGSVSTLTIQRTQQEDSAVYLCASSSGTPQNNYGYTFGSGTRLTVV.

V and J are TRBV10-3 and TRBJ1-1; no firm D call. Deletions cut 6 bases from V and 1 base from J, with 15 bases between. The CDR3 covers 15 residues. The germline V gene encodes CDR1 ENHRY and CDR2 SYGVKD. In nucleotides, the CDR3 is TGTGCCATCAGCGCGGGCCGAGAAAAGAACACTGAAGCTTTCTTT. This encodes CAISAGREKNTEAFF.

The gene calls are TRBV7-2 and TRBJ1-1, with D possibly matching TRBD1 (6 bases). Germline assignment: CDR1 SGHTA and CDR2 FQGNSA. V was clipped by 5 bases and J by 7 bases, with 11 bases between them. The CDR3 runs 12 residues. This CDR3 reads CASSEQGYEAFF. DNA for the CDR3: TGTGCCAGCAGCGAACAGGGTTATGAAGCTTTCTTT.

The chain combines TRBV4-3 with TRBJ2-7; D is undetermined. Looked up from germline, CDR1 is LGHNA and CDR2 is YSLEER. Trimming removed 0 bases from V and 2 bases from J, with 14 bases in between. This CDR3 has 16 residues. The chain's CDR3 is CASSQDVGGVTYEQYF. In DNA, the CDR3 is TGCGCCAGCAGCCAAGATGTGGGCGGCGTAACCTACGAGCAGTACTTC.

CDR3 residues: CASSEGASLYF. CDR3 in DNA: TGTGCCAGCAGTGAGGGGGCCTCTCTGTACTTC. The chain recombines TRBV2 with TRBJ2-7, with D possibly matching TRBD1 (6 bases). The CDR3 covers 11 residues. CDR1 is SNHLY, CDR2 FYNNEI, per germline. V was shortened by 3 bases and J by 12 bases, with 12 bases between the two germline ends.

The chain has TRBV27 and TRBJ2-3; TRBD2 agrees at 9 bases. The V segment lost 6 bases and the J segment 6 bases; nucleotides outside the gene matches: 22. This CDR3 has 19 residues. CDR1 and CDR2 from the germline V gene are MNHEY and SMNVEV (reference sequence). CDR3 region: CASSLHLWGAGGLRDTQYF. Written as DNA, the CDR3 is TGTGCCAGCAGCTTACACCTCTGGGGAGCGGGGGGACTTCGCGATACGCAGTATTTT.

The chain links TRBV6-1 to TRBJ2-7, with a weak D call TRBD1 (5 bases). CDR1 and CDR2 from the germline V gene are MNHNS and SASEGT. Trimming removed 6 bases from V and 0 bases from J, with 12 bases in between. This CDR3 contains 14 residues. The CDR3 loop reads CASRRTTTSYEQYF. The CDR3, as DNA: TGTGCCAGCAGGAGGACAACTACCTCCTACGAGCAGTACTTC.

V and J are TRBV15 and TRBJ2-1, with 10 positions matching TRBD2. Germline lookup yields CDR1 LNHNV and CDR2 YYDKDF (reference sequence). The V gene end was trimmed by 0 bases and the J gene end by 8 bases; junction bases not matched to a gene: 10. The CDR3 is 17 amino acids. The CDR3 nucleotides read TGTGCCACCAGCAGAGATCGGCCTAGCGGGAGAGGGGATGAGCAGTTCTTC. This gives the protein CATSRDRPSGRGDEQFF.

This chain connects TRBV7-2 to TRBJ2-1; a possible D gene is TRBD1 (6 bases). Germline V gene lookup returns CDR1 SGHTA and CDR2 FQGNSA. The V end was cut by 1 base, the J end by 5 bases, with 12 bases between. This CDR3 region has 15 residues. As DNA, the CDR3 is TGTGCCAGCAGCTTAGTATTGGGGGCCCACAATGAGCAGTTCTTC. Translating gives CASSLVLGAHNEQFF.